These 29 T cell receptor beta chains originate from one sample sequenced in a study of identifying expanded T cells in peripheral blood. The protocol was immunoSEQ multiplex PCR, while the TCRdb copy is restricted to in-frame clones and leaves out a portion. In the table there are approximately 130,000 clones, 75% to 90% of which are singletons. Material for sequencing was blood. These receptor sequences come from a person aged 18 to 69 in good health.

A single count supports this clone. This sequence joins TRBV2 and TRBJ2-2, with D possibly matching TRBD1 (6 bases). CDR3 length: 14 residues. The germline V gene encodes CDR1 SNHLY and CDR2 FYNNEI. V gave up 4 bases and J gave up 4 bases, with 10 bases separating them. CDR3 in DNA: TGTGCCAGCAGTGTCCAGGGGACCACCGGGGAGCTGTTTTTT. Translating gives CASSVQGTTGELFF.

The gene calls are TRBV7-9 and TRBJ1-2, with D uncertain. V lost 2 bases and J 4 bases, leaving 5 bases between the germline ends. This CDR3 is 12 amino acids long. Germline lookup yields CDR1 SEHNR and CDR2 FQNEAQ (reference sequence). CDR3 DNA: TGTGCCAGCAGCTTACAGGTCTATGGCTACACCTTC. Translation gives CASSLQVYGYTF.

The chain employs TRBV25-1 and TRBJ1-1; possible D gene TRBD1, 5 bases. V was shortened by 6 bases and J by 1 base, with 12 bases between the two germline ends. This CDR3 is built from 14 residues. From germline, CDR1 is MGHDK and CDR2 SYGVNS. As DNA, the CDR3 is TGTGCCAGCAGGTATGGGGGAGGGAACACTGAAGCTTTCTTT. This translates into CASRYGGGNTEAFF.

This rearrangement joins TRBV2 to TRBJ1-5, with unresolved D. Germline values: CDR1 SNHLY, CDR2 FYNNEI. Trimming removed 8 bases at V and 4 bases at J, with 18 bases between. The CDR3 loop spans 15 amino acids. Here the CDR3 DNA reads TGTGCCAGCGCTGACCGGGCGGGGAGTAATCAGCCCCAGCATTTT. The encoded protein is CASADRAGSNQPQHF.

V gene TRBV18 combines with J gene TRBJ2-1; D uncertain. The V gene's germline CDR1 is KGHSH and CDR2 LQKENI. This CDR3 has 12 amino acids. V was shortened by 2 bases and J by 8 bases, with 7 bases between the two germline ends. The CDR3 DNA reads as TGTGCCAGCTCACCAAGTGGGGATGAGCAGTTCTTC. Translation: CASSPSGDEQFF.

This chain joins TRBV14 and TRBJ2-3, with 7 bases that match TRBD2. From germline, CDR1 is SGHDN and CDR2 FVKESK. V was pared by 6 bases and J by 1 base, with 1 base of the junction left unmatched. The CDR3 has 13 residues. For the CDR3, the DNA is TGTGCCAGCAGGCTAGCGGGCACAGATACGCAGTATTTT. Its translation is CASRLAGTDTQYF.

This chain connects TRBV19 to TRBJ1-5; no clear D gene. Germline V gene data show CDR1 as LNHDA and CDR2 as SQIVND (reference sequence). The CDR3 extends over 14 amino acids. The V end was cut by 6 bases, the J end by 1 base, with 10 bases between. The CDR3 coding sequence is TGTGCCAGTAGGCCTACAAGGAGCAATCAGCCCCAGCATTTT. Translation: CASRPTRSNQPQHF.

This chain uses TRBV19 with TRBJ2-1; D not certain. Trimming stripped 8 bases from V and 8 bases from J, with 19 bases between. The CDR3 has 14 amino acids. Germline CDR1 and CDR2: LNHDA and SQIVND (reference sequence). CDR3 sequence reads: CASRRLDEEDEQFF. The CDR3 bases are TGTGCCAGTCGAAGGCTGGATGAGGAAGATGAGCAGTTCTTC.

The chain recombines TRBV9 with TRBJ2-3, with TRBD2 matching over 9 bases. The V gene's germline CDR1 is SGDLS and CDR2 YYNGEE. The CDR3 covers 18 residues. The V and J ends lost 0 bases and 4 bases, in that order; junction bases with no gene match: 12. The CDR3: CASSVATSSGGSADTQYF. As DNA, the CDR3 is TGTGCCAGCAGCGTAGCTACGAGTAGCGGGGGAAGCGCAGATACGCAGTATTTT.

The CDR3 spells CASSPDRVYEQYF. CDR3 bases: TGTGCCAGCAGCCCGGACAGGGTATACGAGCAGTACTTC. The chain employs TRBV5-5 and TRBJ2-7, with 8 nucleotides matching TRBD1. This CDR3 has 13 amino acids. Germline assignment: CDR1 SGHKS and CDR2 YYEKEE (reference sequence). Losses at the gene ends were 4 bases for V and 4 bases for J; bases not matched to a gene: 4.

The chain joins TRBV7-7 to TRBJ2-2; unclear D gene. The CDR3 has 15 residues. V was pared by 1 base and J by 3 bases, with 9 bases between. In germline, CDR1 is SSHAT, CDR2 FNYEAQ (reference sequence). Written as DNA, the CDR3 is TGTGCCAGCAGCTTAGGTTCCGTAGACACCGGGGAGCTGTTTTTT. Its protein product is CASSLGSVDTGELFF.

This chain links TRBV28 with TRBJ2-2; 11 bases are a match to TRBD2. CDR3 length: 16 amino acids. Germline V lookup: CDR1 MDHEN, CDR2 SYDVKM. The V segment lost 7 bases and the J segment 4 bases; nucleotides outside the gene matches: 8. The CDR3 nucleotides are TGTGCCAGCACCCTAGCGGGAGGACCAATCACCGGGGAGCTGTTTTTT. Translation: CASTLAGGPITGELFF.

The chain is built from TRBV28 and TRBJ1-5; D not certain. The CDR3 covers 14 residues. V was clipped by 1 base and J by 3 bases, with 7 bases between them. The V gene's germline CDR1 is MDHEN and CDR2 SYDVKM. CDR3 nucleotides: TGTGCCAGCAGTTTATTGGCAGTCAATCAGCCCCAGCATTTT. Translating gives CASSLLAVNQPQHF.

This chain uses TRBV5-4 with TRBJ1-2, with TRBD1 as a possible D gene (6 bases). In germline, CDR1 is SGHNT, CDR2 YYREEE (reference sequence). This CDR3 spans 13 amino acids. Trimming cost V 4 bases and J 2 bases, with 9 bases left between them. The CDR3 is CASSDTGNYGYTF. CDR3 coding DNA: TGTGCCAGCAGCGATACAGGGAACTATGGCTACACCTTC.

This chain links TRBV5-4 with TRBJ2-5; D possibly corresponds to TRBD1 (6 bases). V was clipped by 0 bases and J by 6 bases, with 15 bases between them. Germline-derived CDR1 and CDR2 are SGHNT and YYREEE (reference sequence). This CDR3 has 15 residues. This CDR3 is CASSLGQGFRQTQYF. The DNA for the CDR3 is TGTGCCAGCAGCTTGGGGCAGGGGTTCAGGCAGACCCAGTACTTC.

The chain recombines TRBV6-5 with TRBJ1-5, with D possibly being TRBD1 (6 bases). The V gene's germline CDR1 is MNHEY and CDR2 SVGAGI. There are 15 residues in the CDR3. V was cut by 2 bases and J by 0 bases, with 8 bases left in between. The chain's CDR3 is CASSYRTDSNQPQHF. In DNA, the CDR3 is TGTGCCAGCAGTTACCGGACAGATAGCAATCAGCCCCAGCATTTT.

The chain couples TRBV7-3 to TRBJ1-1; D unresolved. V was pared by 0 bases and J by 3 bases, with 8 bases between. Per germline, CDR1 SGHTA and CDR2 FQGTGA. The CDR3 is 14 residues long. CDR3 loop: CASSLTKADTEAFF. CDR3 nucleotide sequence: TGTGCCAGCAGCTTAACGAAGGCCGACACTGAAGCTTTCTTT.

The chain has TRBV4-3 and TRBJ1-1; D is unresolved. V dropped 0 bases and J dropped 6 bases, with 20 bases sitting between them. The CDR3 is made up of 17 amino acids. The germline V gene has CDR1 LGHNA and CDR2 YSLEER. CDR3 protein: CASSQDEYGPLVAEAFF. The CDR3 region has the DNA TGCGCCAGCAGCCAAGATGAGTACGGTCCGCTGGTCGCTGAAGCTTTCTTT.

V gene TRBV18 combines with J gene TRBJ1-1, with a weak D call TRBD1 (5 bases). Per the germline V gene, CDR1 is KGHSH and CDR2 is LQKENI. This CDR3 has 13 residues. Trimming shortened V by 2 bases and J by 3 bases, and 7 bases separated the two germline ends. CDR3 sequence (DNA): TGTGCCAGCTCACCATCGGGGGACACTGAAGCTTTCTTT. This encodes CASSPSGDTEAFF.

The rearrangement uses TRBV6-5 and TRBJ1-4; D is uncertain. Trimming removed 2 bases at V and 7 bases at J, with 11 bases between. The CDR3 has 14 residues. CDR1 and CDR2 from the germline V gene are MNHEY and SVGAGI. In DNA, the CDR3 is TGTGCCAGCAGTTACAATGGATTTGGTGAAAAACTGTTTTTT. Its translation: CASSYNGFGEKLFF.

The genes are TRBV19 and TRBJ1-5; possibly TRBD1 for D (5 bases). Between the trimmed V and J ends, which lost 2 bases and 3 bases, there was a span of 14 bases. The germline V gene encodes CDR1 LNHDA and CDR2 SQIVND (reference sequence). The CDR3 has 16 amino acids. CDR3 residues: CASSISRTNYNQPQHF. In nucleotides, the CDR3 is TGTGCCAGTAGTATATCTCGGACAAACTACAATCAGCCCCAGCATTTT.

V is TRBV6-5 and J is TRBJ2-3; D unresolved. V shed 2 bases and J shed 4 bases, with 10 bases lying between them. The length of the CDR3 is 14 residues. Per germline, CDR1 MNHEY and CDR2 SVGAGI. In DNA, the CDR3 is TGTGCCAGCAGTTACCGAGCAAGGGCAGATACGCAGTATTTT. This translates into CASSYRARADTQYF.

The chain combines TRBV7-2 with TRBJ1-4, with D unresolved. Germline lookup yields CDR1 SGHTA and CDR2 FQGNSA. Trimming stripped 1 base from V and 10 bases from J, with 13 bases between. The CDR3 is made up of 14 amino acids. CDR3 sequence reads: CASSLGEGVGKLFF. The CDR3 nucleotides are TGTGCCAGCAGCTTAGGGGAGGGCGTAGGAAAACTGTTTTTT.

The chain joins TRBV14 to TRBJ2-5; D gene ambiguous. The CDR3 sequence is 15 residues long. Deletions cut 1 base from V and 1 base from J, with 10 bases between. Germline assignment: CDR1 SGHDN and CDR2 FVKESK. The CDR3 loop is CASSQGAGFQETQYF. The DNA of the CDR3 is TGTGCCAGCAGCCAAGGGGCCGGGTTCCAAGAGACCCAGTACTTC. Combining the CDR3 with reference TRBV14 and TRBJ2-5 gives the whole variable domain EAGVTQFPSHSVIEKGQTVTLRCDPISGHDNLYWYRRVMGKEIKFLLHFVKESKQDESGMPNNRFLAERTGGTYSTLKVQPAELEDSGVYFCASSQGAGFQETQYFGPGTRLLVL.

This clone was found once. The CDR3 region has the DNA TGTGCCAGCAGGGGCTGGGGGGGAGTTCGGACTGAAGCTTTCTTT. Its protein product is CASRGWGGVRTEAFF. This chain uses TRBV28 with TRBJ1-1; D is perhaps TRBD1 (5 bases). The CDR3 extends over 15 amino acids. Germline V lookup: CDR1 MDHEN, CDR2 SYDVKM. The V gene lost 6 bases and the J gene lost 5 bases, with 19 bases spanning the gap.

This chain joins TRBV7-2 and TRBJ2-2, with 7 bases that match TRBD2. The V segment lost 11 bases and the J segment 2 bases; nucleotides outside the gene matches: 14. Germline CDR1 and CDR2: SGHTA and FQGNSA. The CDR3 covers 16 residues. CDR3 protein: CAAFGLREINTGELFF. CDR3 sequence (DNA): TGTGCCGCCTTCGGGTTGCGGGAGATAAACACCGGGGAGCTGTTTTTT.

Comments on this clone: Sequence at one end of the junction differs from germline and may be a read error. The chain recombines TRBV28 with TRBJ2-7, with a tentative D call TRBD2 (5 bases). The CDR3 spans 14 residues. From germline, CDR1 is MDHEN and CDR2 SYDVKM. The CDR3 DNA reads as TGTGCCAGCAGTGGCCCGGGGTCAACCTACGAGCAGTGCTTC. Translated, it gives CASSGPGSTYEQCF.

This sequence joins TRBV5-1 and TRBJ2-3; D is unclear. This CDR3 is built from 15 residues. CDR1 is SGHRS, CDR2 YFSETQ, per germline. V shed 0 bases and J shed 1 base, with 9 bases lying between them. DNA of the CDR3: TGCGCCAGCAGCTTGGATCCAAGCCGCACAGATACGCAGTATTTT. As protein: CASSLDPSRTDTQYF. Full variable domain (rest looked up from reference TRBV5-1 and TRBJ2-3): KAGVTQTPRYLIKTRGQQVTLSCSPISGHRSVSWYQQTPGQGLQFLFEYFSETQRNKGNFPGRFSGRQFSNSRSEMNVSTLELGDSALYLCASSLDPSRTDTQYFGPGTRLTVL.

This chain links TRBV7-2 with TRBJ2-7, with D hard to call. Germline CDR1 reads SGHTA; CDR2 reads FQGNSA. The CDR3 sequence is 14 residues long. Between the trimmed V and J ends, which lost 4 bases and 8 bases, there was a span of 18 bases. The CDR3 is CASSYSPGRSQQYF. The CDR3 nucleotides read TGTGCCAGCAGCTACAGCCCTGGCCGTTCCCAGCAGTACTTC.